These 23 T cell receptor beta chains came from one sample sequenced in a study of response to subunit inactivated influenza vaccine. TCRdb recomputed calls from the RT-PCR reads with MiXCR, one row per CDR3 protein. The sample includes about 700,000 distinct CDR3 sequences, 15% to 19% seen only once; the top ten take 11%. This specimen consisted of PBMCs from blood, obtained 12 days after vaccination. Receptors originate from a man aged 45-65 years who received an inactivated influenza vaccine.

The rearrangement links TRBV20-1 to TRBJ2-3; the D call may be TRBD1 or TRBD2 (5 bases each). CDR3 length: 14 amino acids. With 2 bases removed from V and 4 bases from J, the gap between germline ends came to 13 bases. The germline V gene has CDR1 DFQATT and CDR2 SNEGSKA (reference sequence). The CDR3 DNA is TGCAGTGCTAGAATTACCGGGACCCCAGATACGCAGTATTTT. It is translated as CSARITGTPDTQYF.

This clonotype has just a few counts. The chain links TRBV27 to TRBJ2-1; 13 positions match TRBD2. The junction had 4 bases not matched to a gene; V was cut back by 6 bases and J by 8 bases. This CDR3 region has 14 residues. Germline CDR1 MNHEY, CDR2 SMNVEV (reference sequence). The CDR3 DNA follows: TGTGCCAGCAGCCTACTAGCGGGAGGGGATGAGCAGTTCTTC. Translating gives CASSLLAGGDEQFF.

This clonotype was seen a few times. The rearrangement links TRBV20-1 to TRBJ2-5, with 9 bases aligning to TRBD1. Germline V gives CDR1 DFQATT, CDR2 SNEGSKA (reference sequence). The junction had 15 bases not matched to a gene; V was cut back by 5 bases and J by 5 bases. The CDR3 is made up of 16 amino acids. CDR3 nucleotides: TGCAGTGCTGGGAGACAGGGGGTTTTGGTTGGGGAGACCCAGTACTTC. Its translation: CSAGRQGVLVGETQYF.

V is TRBV7-2 and J is TRBJ1-5; D not resolved. The V and J ends lost 8 bases and 0 bases respectively, with 14 bases between them. Germline CDR1 reads SGHTA; CDR2 reads FQGNSA. The CDR3 length is 15 residues. The CDR3 loop is CASSDRAYSNQPQHF. The DNA for the CDR3 is TGTGCCAGCTCAGATAGGGCTTATAGCAATCAGCCCCAGCATTTT.

This clonotype appeared a few times. V gene TRBV7-9 combines with J gene TRBJ2-1, with 9 bases identical to TRBD2. Germline V lookup: CDR1 SEHNR, CDR2 FQNEAQ (reference sequence). Trimming took 7 bases from V and 9 from J; bases not matched to a gene: 10. This CDR3 spans 14 amino acids. The CDR3 region is CASIQGGLASEQFF. The CDR3 DNA sequence: TGTGCCAGCATCCAAGGGGGACTAGCAAGTGAGCAGTTCTTC.

This clonotype has only a few counts. The V and J genes are TRBV2 and TRBJ2-5; 8 positions match TRBD1. This CDR3 region has 15 residues. Germline V CDR1 and CDR2: SNHLY, FYNNEI. Trimming cost V 6 bases and J 2 bases; bases outside gene matches: 8. The CDR3 nucleotides are TGTGCCAGCAGGAACTTCGGGGACAGGCAAGAGACCCAGTACTTC. Residues: CASRNFGDRQETQYF. The full variable domain, with the rest looked up from reference TRBV2 and TRBJ2-5, is EPEVTQTPSHQVTQMGQEVILRCVPISNHLYFYWYRQILGQKVEFLVSFYNNEISEKSEIFDDQFSVERPDGSNFTLKIRSTKLEDSAMYFCASRNFGDRQETQYFGPGTRLLVL.

This clonotype turned up a few times. The rearrangement joins TRBV5-1 to TRBJ1-1, with D possibly being TRBD1 (5 bases). Trimming removed 2 bases at V and 7 bases at J, with 15 bases between. CDR1 and CDR2 (germline): SGHRS, YFSETQ. CDR3 length equals 14 residues. The CDR3 loop is CASSFQSGTFEAFF. CDR3 nucleotide sequence: TGCGCCAGCAGCTTCCAATCCGGGACCTTTGAAGCTTTCTTT.

V is TRBV7-2 and J is TRBJ2-1; D remains ambiguous. The CDR3 runs 14 residues. V was trimmed by 8 bases and J by 6 bases, leaving 17 bases between them. Germline V CDR1 and CDR2: SGHTA, FQGNSA. CDR3 protein: CASRLSGPSNEQFF. The CDR3 nucleotides read TGTGCCAGCCGTTTATCTGGACCCTCCAATGAGCAGTTCTTC.

This clonotype was seen a handful of times. V and J are TRBV6-2 or TRBV6-3 and TRBJ2-2; 9 bases agree with TRBD2. The CDR3 contains 14 residues. Germline lookup yields CDR1 MNHEY and CDR2 SVGEGT. V shed 7 bases, J shed 5 bases, and the junction held 5 bases outside the gene matches. This chain's CDR3 is CASTLAGPTGELFF. CDR3 sequence (DNA): TGTGCCAGCACCCTAGCGGGACCAACCGGGGAGCTGTTTTTT.

The chain recombines TRBV20-1 with TRBJ1-5, with 10 bases aligning to TRBD1. The CDR3 is made up of 14 amino acids. V gave up 6 bases and J gave up 6 bases; unmatched junction bases: 8. Germline V gene data show CDR1 as DFQATT and CDR2 as SNEGSKA (reference sequence). CDR3 residues: CSARQGATGQPQHF. The CDR3 region has the DNA TGCAGTGCCCGACAGGGGGCGACGGGTCAGCCCCAGCATTTT.

This clonotype was seen ten or more times. This rearrangement joins TRBV28 to TRBJ1-5; D is uncertain. CDR3 length: 15 residues. Germline V lookup: CDR1 MDHEN, CDR2 SYDVKM. Trimming took 6 bases from V and 2 from J, leaving 14 bases between them. The CDR3 bases are TGTGCCAGCAGCCCACGATGGTGGGGCAATCAGCCCCAGCATTTT. It codes for CASSPRWWGNQPQHF.

This clonotype was detected only a few times. The chain is built from TRBV6-2 or TRBV6-3 and TRBJ1-2; TRBD1 might be the D (6 bases). Germline V gene lookup returns CDR1 MNHEY and CDR2 SVGEGT. The CDR3 consists of 12 residues. Trimming cost V 6 bases and J 3 bases, with 8 bases left between them. CDR3 amino acids: CASRRQDYGYTF. For the CDR3, the DNA is TGTGCCAGCAGACGACAGGACTATGGCTACACCTTC.

The table lists this clonotype with a few counts. V and J are TRBV5-1 and TRBJ2-7, with 10 bases fitting TRBD2. This CDR3 has 15 residues. From germline, CDR1 is SGHRS and CDR2 YFSETQ. V gave up 3 bases and J gave up 5 bases; unmatched junction bases: 8. The CDR3 DNA reads TGCGCCAGCAGCTCCCGGGGGAGCGGGAGGGACGAGCAGTACTTC. Its protein is CASSSRGSGRDEQYF.

This clonotype was seen only a few times. The V gene is TRBV4-1, the J gene TRBJ2-7; 9 bases map to TRBD1. Losses at the gene ends were 1 base for V and 2 bases for J; bases not matched to a gene: 9. CDR1 MGHRA and CDR2 YSYEKL come from the germline V gene. This CDR3 has 17 amino acids. CDR3 protein: CASSQVRGQGLPYEQYF. DNA for the CDR3: TGCGCCAGCAGCCAAGTTCGGGGACAGGGTCTCCCCTACGAGCAGTACTTC.

The chain combines TRBV5-1 with TRBJ2-2; 8 bases line up with TRBD2. This CDR3 contains 15 residues. Looked up from germline, CDR1 is SGHRS and CDR2 is YFSETQ. The J segment lost 1 base and the V segment lost 5 bases, leaving 4 bases of the junction unmatched. The CDR3 loop is CASRALAENTGELFF. The CDR3 DNA follows: TGCGCCAGCAGGGCACTAGCGGAGAACACCGGGGAGCTGTTTTTT.

The CDR3 here is CASRPERSTEAFF. CDR3 in DNA: TGTGCCAGCAGGCCCGAACGGAGCACTGAAGCTTTCTTT. The rearrangement links TRBV7-9 to TRBJ1-1; D remains unclear. The germline V gene has CDR1 SEHNR and CDR2 FQNEAQ (reference sequence). The V end lost 6 bases, the J end lost 4 bases, and 12 bases lay between the germline ends. The CDR3 covers 13 residues.

This clonotype was recorded a few times. The chain couples TRBV19 to TRBJ2-6; 7 bases line up with TRBD1. The CDR3 sequence is 20 residues long. The J segment lost 0 bases and the V segment lost 5 bases, leaving 16 bases of the junction unmatched. Germline V CDR1 and CDR2: LNHDA, SQIVND (reference sequence). In DNA, the CDR3 is TGTGCCAGTAGTCCATGGATCGGGGTGGGACAGTTCTCTGGGGCCAACGTCCTGACTTTC. As protein: CASSPWIGVGQFSGANVLTF.

The sample holds many counts of this clonotype. The chain combines TRBV24-1 with TRBJ1-1; D might be TRBD1 (5 bases). The CDR3 loop spans 14 amino acids. CDR1 is KGHDR, CDR2 SFDVKD, per germline. Trimming shortened V by 9 bases and J by 1 base, and 14 bases separated the two germline ends. CDR3 nucleotide sequence: TGTGCCACCTCACGGGACGGAACGAACACTGAAGCTTTCTTT. Protein sequence: CATSRDGTNTEAFF.

The V and J genes are TRBV11-1 and TRBJ2-6, with TRBD2 matching 8 bases. Germline-derived CDR1 and CDR2 are SGHAT and FQDESV (reference sequence). V shed 0 bases, J shed 1 base, and the junction held 8 bases outside the gene matches. This CDR3 comprises 19 residues. The CDR3 DNA reads TGTGCCAGCAGCTTAGCTTCGGGACTAGTCGCGTCTGGGGCCAACGTCCTGACTTTC. It specifies CASSLASGLVASGANVLTF.

The table lists this clonotype with a few counts. The chain couples TRBV5-1 to TRBJ2-2, with D possibly being TRBD2 (5 bases). Trimming stripped 4 bases from V and 5 bases from J, with 12 bases between. The germline V gene encodes CDR1 SGHRS and CDR2 YFSETQ. The CDR3 spans 14 residues. The CDR3, as DNA: TGCGCCAGCAGCCCTACCCCGGGGACCGGGGAGCTGTTTTTT. Its protein is CASSPTPGTGELFF.

The sample holds one count of this clonotype. The chain combines TRBV6-1 with TRBJ1-2; D possibly corresponds to TRBD1 (6 bases). The CDR3 consists of 14 residues. Germline values: CDR1 MNHNS, CDR2 SASEGT. The V gene lost 5 bases and the J gene lost 1 base, with 11 bases spanning the gap. The CDR3: CASSTDRINYGYTF. CDR3 nucleotides: TGTGCCAGCAGTACAGACAGGATTAACTATGGCTACACCTTC.

This clonotype was counted a few times. The chain is built from TRBV2 and TRBJ2-4; D perhaps matches TRBD2 (6 bases). CDR3 size: 17 residues. With 0 bases removed from V and 0 bases from J, the gap between germline ends came to 12 bases. Germline values: CDR1 SNHLY, CDR2 FYNNEI. CDR3 protein: CASSEARTKVAKNIQYF. In DNA form, the CDR3 reads TGTGCCAGCAGTGAAGCCAGGACTAAAGTAGCCAAAAACATTCAGTACTTC.

V usage is TRBV24-1 and J usage is TRBJ2-1; a possible D gene is TRBD1 (6 bases). Trimming took 7 bases from V and 5 from J, leaving 14 bases between them. CDR1 is KGHDR and CDR2 is SFDVKD in the germline V gene. This CDR3 has 14 amino acids. CDR3 bases: TGTGCCACCAGCGGACAGTGGTTTAACAATGAGCAGTTCTTC. Translating it yields CATSGQWFNNEQFF.